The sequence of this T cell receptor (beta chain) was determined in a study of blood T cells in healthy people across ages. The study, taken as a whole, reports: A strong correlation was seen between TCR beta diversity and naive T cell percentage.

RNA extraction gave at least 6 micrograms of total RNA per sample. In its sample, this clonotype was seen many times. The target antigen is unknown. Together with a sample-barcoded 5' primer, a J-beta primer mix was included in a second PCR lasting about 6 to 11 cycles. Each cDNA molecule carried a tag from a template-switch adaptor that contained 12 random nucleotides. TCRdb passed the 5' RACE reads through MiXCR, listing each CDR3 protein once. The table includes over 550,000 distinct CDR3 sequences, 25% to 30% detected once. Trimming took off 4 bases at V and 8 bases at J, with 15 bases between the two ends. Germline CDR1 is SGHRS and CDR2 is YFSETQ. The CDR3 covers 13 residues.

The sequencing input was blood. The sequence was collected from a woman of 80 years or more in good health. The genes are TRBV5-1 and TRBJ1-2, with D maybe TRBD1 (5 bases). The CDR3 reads CASSPDTLGGYTF. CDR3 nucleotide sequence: TGCGCCAGCAGCCCGGACACCCTTGGGGGCTACACCTTC.